The count of the clone carrying this T cell receptor (beta chain) is one. This specimen belongs to a study of blood T cell repertoires in COVID-19. Study-level information: Specimens from acute and convalescent COVID-19 originated in the United States, Italy and Spain. PBMCs, B-cell-depleted T cells, or T cells were the source of the cDNA or gDNA that made up the material.

V dropped 5 bases and J dropped 16; count of bases not matched to a gene: 11. This CDR3 comprises 13 residues. Germline lookup yields CDR1 SEHNR and CDR2 FQNEAQ (reference sequence). In the authors' methods: Nucleated cell number was recorded as an estimate derived from reference gene primer amplification. Repertoires were generated with immunoSEQ multiplex PCR, while TCRdb's copy carries only in-frame clones and drops some. The D gene and trimming were derived from the DNA, and the V and J assignments and clone size from that table. The repertoire consists of 100,000 to 150,000 clones, with around four fifths occurring once and the leading ten covering approximately 25%.

Input material: peripheral blood. This chain uses TRBV7-9 with TRBJ2-1; the match to TRBD1 covers 10 bases. This sequence originates from a human donor in a cohort sampled during active COVID-19. This CDR3 reads CASSVTTGTGDFF. The CDR3, as DNA: TGTGCCAGCAGCGTAACAACCGGGACAGGGGATTTCTTC.